These 5 T cell receptor beta chains share one sample of origin, sequenced in a study of blood T cell repertoires in COVID-19 (dated by TCRdb to between 2020 and 2021). Library preparation used the immunoSEQ multiplex PCR assay. As stored in TCRdb, this immuneACCESS dataset retains in-frame rearrangements with V and J assigned. A fraction of the clones does not appear; measured against another copy, unresolved V genes explain less than half of the discrepancy, and the remainder lacks a known reason. This sample lists more than 50,000 clones; 90% were detected once. The biggest ten clones account for 7.5% to 10% of the sample. The specimen sequenced was peripheral blood. Every receptor here comes from a woman between 40 and 55 years old with active COVID-19.

This chain uses TRBV19 with TRBJ1-5; 8 positions agree with TRBD1. CDR1 and CDR2 from the germline V gene are LNHDA and SQIVND (reference sequence). This CDR3 is built from 14 residues. The ends lost 3 bases at V and 5 bases at J; junction bases unmatched: 3. In nucleotides, the CDR3 is TGTGCCAGTAGTATCGCAGGGGGCTATCAGCCCCAGCATTTT. It encodes CASSIAGGYQPQHF.

The chain couples TRBV5-4 to TRBJ2-1; TRBD1 might be the D (7 bases). The CDR3 contains 13 residues. V shed 9 bases and J shed 3 bases, with 13 bases lying between them. In germline, CDR1 is SGHNT, CDR2 YYREEE (reference sequence). DNA for the CDR3: TGTGCCACCGCGGGACAGAACTACAATGAGCAGTTCTTC. Translated: CATAGQNYNEQFF.

V and J are TRBV5-4 and TRBJ1-1, with a weak D call TRBD1 (6 bases). V gave up 4 bases and J gave up 4 bases, with 14 bases separating them. The CDR3 contains 14 residues. The germline V gene encodes CDR1 SGHNT and CDR2 YYREEE (reference sequence). CDR3 bases: TGTGCCAGCAGCGCACAGGGTGTGGGCACTGAAGCTTTCTTT. Protein product: CASSAQGVGTEAFF. The complete variable domain, with remaining parts taken from reference TRBV5-4 and TRBJ1-1, reads ETGVTQSPTHLIKTRGQQVTLRCSSQSGHNTVSWYQQALGQGPQFIFQYYREEENGRGNFPPRFSGLQFPNYSSELNVNALELDDSALYLCASSAQGVGTEAFFGQGTRLTVV.

The chain is built from TRBV9 and TRBJ2-2; TRBD1 matches 7 bases. With 0 bases clipped from V and 3 bases from J, the junction kept 5 bases outside the gene matches. This CDR3 is 16 amino acids long. Germline V gene lookup returns CDR1 SGDLS and CDR2 YYNGEE. The CDR3 DNA sequence: TGTGCCAGCAGCGTAGCTACAGGGGTCCACACCGGGGAGCTGTTTTTT. Translation: CASSVATGVHTGELFF.

The chain uses TRBV28 and TRBJ1-1; perhaps TRBD1 as D (5 bases). Germline V CDR1 and CDR2: MDHEN, SYDVKM. The V end lost 4 bases, the J end lost 2 bases, and 17 bases lay between the germline ends. The CDR3 loop spans 16 amino acids. As DNA, the CDR3 is TGTGCCAGCAGTTATAAGCGGGCAGGGCAAAACACTGAAGCTTTCTTT. Translation: CASSYKRAGQNTEAFF.